One and the same sample provided the 7 T cell receptor beta chains below, sequenced in a study of blood T cell repertoires in COVID-19. Data came from immunoSEQ multiplex PCR; TCRdb stores just in-frame clones and leaves some out. Of just under 100,000 clones in the sample, approximately 86% were seen once. Material for sequencing was peripheral blood. These receptors originate from a woman in her sixties in a cohort sampled during active or convalescent COVID-19.

The chain uses TRBV7-9 and TRBJ2-3; TRBD2 agrees at 9 bases. Germline V gene lookup returns CDR1 SEHNR and CDR2 FQNEAQ (reference sequence). The trim removed 4 bases at V and 5 bases at J, leaving 7 bases unmatched. The CDR3 is 15 residues long. Here the CDR3 reads CASSSQALAGDTQYF. The CDR3 DNA sequence: TGTGCCAGCAGCTCCCAGGCACTAGCGGGAGATACGCAGTATTTT.

Only a few counts were recorded for this clone. The V gene is TRBV19, the J gene TRBJ2-2; 8 bases are a match to TRBD1. Germline V lookup: CDR1 LNHDA, CDR2 SQIVND (reference sequence). Trimming removed 6 bases from V and 2 bases from J; junction bases left unmatched: 5. The CDR3 covers 15 residues. CDR3 in amino acids: CASRRTGSNTGELFF. CDR3 nucleotides: TGTGCCAGTAGGCGGACAGGGTCTAACACCGGGGAGCTGTTTTTT.

This chain links TRBV14 with TRBJ1-2; D is unclear. Germline CDR1 SGHDN, CDR2 FVKESK. The CDR3 consists of 15 residues. V was clipped by 2 bases and J by 6 bases, with 16 bases between them. The CDR3: CASSQIRSEVDGYTF. For the CDR3, the DNA is TGTGCCAGCAGCCAAATCCGCAGCGAGGTGGATGGCTACACCTTC. The variable domain in full, completed from reference TRBV14 and TRBJ1-2, reads EAGVTQFPSHSVIEKGQTVTLRCDPISGHDNLYWYRRVMGKEIKFLLHFVKESKQDESGMPNNRFLAERTGGTYSTLKVQPAELEDSGVYFCASSQIRSEVDGYTFGSGTRLTVV.

The chain uses TRBV4-1 and TRBJ1-1, with D perhaps TRBD1 (5 bases). The CDR3 extends over 15 amino acids. V gave up 1 base and J gave up 11 bases, with 20 bases separating them. Looked up from germline, CDR1 is MGHRA and CDR2 is YSYEKL. The CDR3 loop is CASSQGVVSHKGAFF. CDR3 bases: TGCGCCAGCAGCCAAGGGGTGGTCAGCCATAAGGGGGCTTTCTTT.

The chain employs TRBV30 and TRBJ2-6; no clear D gene. CDR1 and CDR2 (germline): GTSNPN, SVGIG (reference sequence). This CDR3 comprises 14 residues. V dropped 0 bases and J dropped 0 bases, with 3 bases sitting between them. The CDR3 bases are TGTGCCTGGAGTGTACTCTCTGGGGCCAACGTCCTGACTTTC. Residues: CAWSVLSGANVLTF.

The chain uses TRBV11-2 and TRBJ2-1; 7 bases agree with TRBD1. The CDR3 covers 14 residues. J gave up 9 bases and V 5 bases, and 10 bases lay outside the gene matches. Germline V gene data show CDR1 as SGHAT and CDR2 as FQNNGV. As DNA, the CDR3 is TGTGCCAGCAGCCAATCCCAGGGGGTCGGTGAGCAGTTCTTC. Translating it yields CASSQSQGVGEQFF.

The gene calls are TRBV5-1 and TRBJ2-1; D gene unclear. Germline loops: CDR1 SGHRS, CDR2 YFSETQ. Trimming removed 4 bases from V and 11 bases from J, with 16 bases in between. CDR3 length equals 13 residues. The CDR3 loop reads CASSPEPDSQQFF. The CDR3 nucleotides are TGCGCCAGCAGCCCGGAGCCTGATTCACAGCAGTTCTTC.